This entry is about one T cell receptor beta chain. Its antigen is unidentified. The germline CDR1 and CDR2 sequences are MGHDK and SYGVNS. This CDR3 is 17 amino acids long. V was shortened by 7 bases and J by 1 base, with 22 bases between the two germline ends. This record belongs to a study of OX40 agonist ivuxolimab in advanced cancers. About the study: Prior anti-PD-1, anti-PD-L1 or anti-CTLA-4 therapy was allowed; around 40% had some.

Assay used: immunoSEQ multiplex PCR; TCRdb lists only in-frame clones, some missing. The sample shows about 34,000 clones, roughly 80% of them seen only once. Study observations and caveats: Low clonal expansion, among the lowest seen, marked partial responders at 0.1-3.0 mg/kg. Among T cells, CD8+ cells averaged more expanded clones than CD4+ cells.

The chain recombines TRBV25-1 with TRBJ2-5; weak D call: TRBD1 (6 bases). The specimen comprised CD4+ or CD8+ T cells sorted from blood, sampled in a trial of the OX40 agonist ivuxolimab. This clonotype was obtained from an adult with an advanced solid tumor such as melanoma, head and neck, liver or kidney cancer. The CDR3 DNA follows: TGTGCCAGCATAGGGACAATCGTCCCCTCAATCCAAGAGACCCAGTACTTC. Translation: CASIGTIVPSIQETQYF.